This T cell receptor beta chain is drawn from a study of T-cell reconstitution after alpha-beta-depleted transplantation in children. The study, taken as a whole, reports: From newly produced T cells came most of the T-cell counts and diversity one year after transplant.

Regarding this clonotype: What it binds is unknown.

The CDR3 spans 15 residues. Deletions cut 6 bases from V and 0 bases from J, with 15 bases between. CDR1 and CDR2 from the germline V gene are DFQATT and SNEGSKA (reference sequence). A library of TCRbeta sequences, prepared with unique molecular identifiers, was generated. Via MiXCR, TCRdb re-called the PCR reads, giving one row per CDR3 protein. This table holds around 700,000 distinct CDR3 sequences, around 14% found once. J is TRBJ2-1 and V is TRBV20-1; no clear D gene. The material sequenced was PBMCs, taken before TCRalphabeta/CD19-depleted stem cell transplant. The origin of this receptor is a girl aged 2-9 years with congenital amegakaryocytic thrombocytopenia, due to receive a stem cell transplant. CDR3 coding DNA: TGCAGTGCCGATGGGGTAGGGCCCTCCTACAATGAGCAGTTCTTC. Amino acid sequence: CSADGVGPSYNEQFF.